This T cell receptor (beta chain) was captured in a study of T cell repertoires in ileal Crohn's disease. The V and J ends lost 4 bases and 4 bases respectively, with 14 bases between them. The CDR3 is made up of 15 amino acids. Germline CDR1 PRHDT, CDR2 FYEKMQ (reference sequence). Clones were read by immunoSEQ multiplex PCR, and TCRdb kept only the in-frame ones, dropping some. The sample contains about 4,000 clones, about four fifths of which appear only once. The chain employs TRBV13 and TRBJ2-1; unclear D gene. The sequence derives from an adult with Crohn's disease. The source material was ileal tissue. The CDR3 here is CASSSTDGSYNEQFF. The CDR3 bases are TGTGCCAGCAGCTCCACCGACGGGTCGTACAATGAGCAGTTCTTC.